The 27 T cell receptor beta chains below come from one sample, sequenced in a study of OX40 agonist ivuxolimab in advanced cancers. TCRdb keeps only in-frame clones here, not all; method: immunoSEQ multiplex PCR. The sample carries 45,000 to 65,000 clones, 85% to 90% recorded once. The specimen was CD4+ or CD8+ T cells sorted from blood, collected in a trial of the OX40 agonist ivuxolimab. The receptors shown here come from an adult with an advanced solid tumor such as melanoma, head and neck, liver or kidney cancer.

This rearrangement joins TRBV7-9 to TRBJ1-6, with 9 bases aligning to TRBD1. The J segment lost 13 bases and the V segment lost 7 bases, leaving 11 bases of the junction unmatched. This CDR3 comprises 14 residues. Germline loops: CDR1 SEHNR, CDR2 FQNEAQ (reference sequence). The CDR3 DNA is TGTGCCAGCACCATGGGCCGACAGGGGGGGCCCCTCCACTTT. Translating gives CASTMGRQGGPLHF.

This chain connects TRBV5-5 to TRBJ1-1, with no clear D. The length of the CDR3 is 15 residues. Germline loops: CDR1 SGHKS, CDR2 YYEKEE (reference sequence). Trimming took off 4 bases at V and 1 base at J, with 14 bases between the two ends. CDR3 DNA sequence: TGTGCCAGCAGCCTGTCCGAATTAGGGAACACTGAAGCTTTCTTT. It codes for CASSLSELGNTEAFF.

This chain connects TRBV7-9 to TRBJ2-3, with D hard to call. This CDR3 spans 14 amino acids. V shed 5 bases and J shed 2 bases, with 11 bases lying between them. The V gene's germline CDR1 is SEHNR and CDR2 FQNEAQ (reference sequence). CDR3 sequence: CASSPFPSTDTQYF. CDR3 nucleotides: TGTGCCAGCAGCCCCTTTCCCTCCACAGATACGCAGTATTTT.

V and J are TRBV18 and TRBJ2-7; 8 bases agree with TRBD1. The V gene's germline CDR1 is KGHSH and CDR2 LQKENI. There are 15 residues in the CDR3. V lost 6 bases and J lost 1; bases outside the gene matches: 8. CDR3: CASSPDRAVSYEQYF. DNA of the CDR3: TGTGCCAGCTCCCCGGACAGGGCAGTTTCCTACGAGCAGTACTTC.

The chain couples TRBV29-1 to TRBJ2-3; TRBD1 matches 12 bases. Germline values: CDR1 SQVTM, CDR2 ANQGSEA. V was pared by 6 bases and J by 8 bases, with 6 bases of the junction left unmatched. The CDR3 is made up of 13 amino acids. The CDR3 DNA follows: TGCAGCGTGGGACAGGGGGCCCGAGGTACGCAGTATTTT. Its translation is CSVGQGARGTQYF.

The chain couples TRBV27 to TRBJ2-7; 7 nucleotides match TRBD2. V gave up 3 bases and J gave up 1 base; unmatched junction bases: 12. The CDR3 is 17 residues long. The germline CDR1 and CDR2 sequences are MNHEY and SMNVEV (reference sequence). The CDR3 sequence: CASSLRVRASGSYEQYF. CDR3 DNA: TGTGCCAGCAGTTTGAGGGTTAGGGCTAGCGGATCCTACGAGCAGTACTTC.

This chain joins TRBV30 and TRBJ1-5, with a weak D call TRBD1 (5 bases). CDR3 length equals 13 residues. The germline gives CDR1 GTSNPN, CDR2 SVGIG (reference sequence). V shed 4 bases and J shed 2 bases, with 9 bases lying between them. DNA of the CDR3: TGTGCCTGGACGGGGGGAGGCAATCAGCCCCAGCATTTT. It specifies CAWTGGGNQPQHF.

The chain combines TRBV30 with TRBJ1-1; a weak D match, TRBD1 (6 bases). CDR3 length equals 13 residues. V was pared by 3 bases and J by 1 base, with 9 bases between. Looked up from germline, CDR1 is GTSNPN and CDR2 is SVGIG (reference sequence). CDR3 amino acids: CAWSWTANTEAFF. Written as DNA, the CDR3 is TGTGCCTGGAGCTGGACAGCGAACACTGAAGCTTTCTTT.

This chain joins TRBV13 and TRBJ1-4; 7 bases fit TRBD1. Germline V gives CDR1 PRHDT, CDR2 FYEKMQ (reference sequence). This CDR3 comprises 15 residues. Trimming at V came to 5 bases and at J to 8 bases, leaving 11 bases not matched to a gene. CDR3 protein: CASSPRRDRSEKLFF. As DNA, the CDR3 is TGTGCCAGCAGCCCGCGACGGGACAGATCCGAAAAACTGTTTTTT.

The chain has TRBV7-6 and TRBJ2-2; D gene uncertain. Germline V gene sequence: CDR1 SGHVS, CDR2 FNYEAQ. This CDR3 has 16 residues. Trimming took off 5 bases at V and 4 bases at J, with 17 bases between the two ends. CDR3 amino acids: CASSQTQGLGTGELFF. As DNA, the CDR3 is TGTGCCAGCAGCCAAACCCAAGGTTTGGGCACCGGGGAGCTGTTTTTT.

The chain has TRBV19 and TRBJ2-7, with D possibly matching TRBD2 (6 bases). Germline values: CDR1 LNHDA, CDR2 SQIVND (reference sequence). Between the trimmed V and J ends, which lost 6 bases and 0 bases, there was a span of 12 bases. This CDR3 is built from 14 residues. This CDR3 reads CASRRDRSSYEQYF. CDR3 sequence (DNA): TGTGCCAGTAGGCGGGACCGCAGCTCCTACGAGCAGTACTTC.

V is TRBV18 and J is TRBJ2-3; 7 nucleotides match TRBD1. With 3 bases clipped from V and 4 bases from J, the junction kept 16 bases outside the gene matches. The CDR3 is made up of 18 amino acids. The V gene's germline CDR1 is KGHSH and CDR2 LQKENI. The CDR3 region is CASSPSRGWLDAADTQYF. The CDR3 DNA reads TGTGCCAGCTCACCTAGCAGGGGGTGGTTGGATGCAGCAGATACGCAGTATTTT.

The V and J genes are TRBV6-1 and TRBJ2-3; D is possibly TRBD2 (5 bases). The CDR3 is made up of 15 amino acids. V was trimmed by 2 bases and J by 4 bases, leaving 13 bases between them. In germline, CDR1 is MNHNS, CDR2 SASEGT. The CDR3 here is CASSERGRRADTQYF. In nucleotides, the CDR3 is TGTGCCAGCAGTGAACGGGGTAGGCGGGCAGATACGCAGTATTTT.

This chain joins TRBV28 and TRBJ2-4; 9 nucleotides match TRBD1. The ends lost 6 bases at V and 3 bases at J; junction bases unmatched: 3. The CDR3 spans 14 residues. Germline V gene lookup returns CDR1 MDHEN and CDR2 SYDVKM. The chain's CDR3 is CASRQGALKNIQYF. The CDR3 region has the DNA TGTGCCAGCAGACAGGGGGCGCTCAAAAACATTCAGTACTTC.

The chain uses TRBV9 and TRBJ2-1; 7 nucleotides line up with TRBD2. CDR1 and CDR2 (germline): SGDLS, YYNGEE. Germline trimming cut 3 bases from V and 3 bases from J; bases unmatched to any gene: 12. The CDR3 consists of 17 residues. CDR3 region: CASSATPAGAIYNEQFF. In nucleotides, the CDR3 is TGTGCCAGCAGCGCAACCCCGGCGGGAGCAATCTACAATGAGCAGTTCTTC.

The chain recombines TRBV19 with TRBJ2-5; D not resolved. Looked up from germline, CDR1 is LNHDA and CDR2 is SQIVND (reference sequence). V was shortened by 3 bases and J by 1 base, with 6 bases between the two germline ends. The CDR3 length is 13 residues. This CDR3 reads CASSIWGQETQYF. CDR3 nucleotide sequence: TGTGCCAGTAGTATCTGGGGCCAAGAGACCCAGTACTTC.

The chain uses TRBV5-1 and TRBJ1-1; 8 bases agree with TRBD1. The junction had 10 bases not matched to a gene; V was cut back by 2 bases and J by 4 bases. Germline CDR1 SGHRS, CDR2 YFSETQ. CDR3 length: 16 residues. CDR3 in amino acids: CASSFHPGGQGTEAFF. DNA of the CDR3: TGCGCCAGCAGCTTCCATCCAGGGGGCCAGGGCACTGAAGCTTTCTTT.

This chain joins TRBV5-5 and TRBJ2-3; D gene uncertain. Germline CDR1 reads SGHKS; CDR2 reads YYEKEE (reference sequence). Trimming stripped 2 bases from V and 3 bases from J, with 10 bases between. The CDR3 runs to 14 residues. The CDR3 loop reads CASSFWVGTDTQYF. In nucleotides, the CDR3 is TGTGCCAGCAGCTTCTGGGTAGGGACAGATACGCAGTATTTT. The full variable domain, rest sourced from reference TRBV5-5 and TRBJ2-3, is DAGVTQSPTHLIKTRGQQVTLRCSPISGHKSVSWYQQVLGQGPQFIFQYYEKEERGRGNFPDRFSARQFPNYSSELNVNALLLGDSALYLCASSFWVGTDTQYFGPGTRLTVL.

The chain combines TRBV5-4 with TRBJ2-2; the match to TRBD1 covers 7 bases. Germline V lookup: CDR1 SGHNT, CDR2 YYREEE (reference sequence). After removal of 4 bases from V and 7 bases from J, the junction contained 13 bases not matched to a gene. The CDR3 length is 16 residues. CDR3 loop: CASSRYGTARNGELFF. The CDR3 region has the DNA TGTGCCAGCAGCCGTTACGGGACAGCTCGTAACGGGGAGCTGTTTTTT.

The CDR3 sequence: CASGGRKGSYEQYF. CDR3 DNA sequence: TGTGCCAGCGGGGGGAGGAAGGGCTCCTACGAGCAGTACTTC. This chain links TRBV28 with TRBJ2-7; D may be TRBD2 (6 bases). Per germline, CDR1 MDHEN and CDR2 SYDVKM. Deletions cut 8 bases from V and 0 bases from J, with 14 bases between. The CDR3 sequence is 14 residues long.

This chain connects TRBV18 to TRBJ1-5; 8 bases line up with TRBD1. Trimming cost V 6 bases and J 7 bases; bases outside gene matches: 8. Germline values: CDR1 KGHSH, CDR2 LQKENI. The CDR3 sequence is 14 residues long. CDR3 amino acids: CASSAGGSGQPQHF. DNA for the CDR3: TGTGCCAGCTCTGCAGGGGGCTCAGGACAGCCCCAGCATTTT.

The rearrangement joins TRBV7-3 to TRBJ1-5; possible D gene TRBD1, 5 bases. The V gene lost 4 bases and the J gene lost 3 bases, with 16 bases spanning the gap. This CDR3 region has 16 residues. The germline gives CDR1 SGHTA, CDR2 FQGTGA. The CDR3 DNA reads TGTGCCAGCAGCTCCACAGGACTCGGGCACAATCAGCCCCAGCATTTT. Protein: CASSSTGLGHNQPQHF. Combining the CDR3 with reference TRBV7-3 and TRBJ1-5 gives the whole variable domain GAGVSQTPSNKVTEKGKYVELRCDPISGHTALYWYRQSLGQGPEFLIYFQGTGAADDSGLPNDRFFAVRPEGSVSTLKIQRTERGDSAVYLCASSSTGLGHNQPQHFGDGTRLSIL.

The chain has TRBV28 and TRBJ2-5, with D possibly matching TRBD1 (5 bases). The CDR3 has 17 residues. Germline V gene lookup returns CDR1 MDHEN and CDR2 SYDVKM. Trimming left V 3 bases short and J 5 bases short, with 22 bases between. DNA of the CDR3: TGTGCCAGCAGTTTTGAAGCTCGTACGGTAAACAGGGAGACCCAGTACTTC. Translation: CASSFEARTVNRETQYF.

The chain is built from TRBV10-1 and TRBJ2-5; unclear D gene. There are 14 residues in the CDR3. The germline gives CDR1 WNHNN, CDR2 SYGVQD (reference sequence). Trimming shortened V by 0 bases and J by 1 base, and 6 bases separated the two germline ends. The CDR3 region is CASSESEVQETQYF. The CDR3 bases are TGCGCCAGCAGTGAGTCAGAGGTCCAAGAGACCCAGTACTTC.

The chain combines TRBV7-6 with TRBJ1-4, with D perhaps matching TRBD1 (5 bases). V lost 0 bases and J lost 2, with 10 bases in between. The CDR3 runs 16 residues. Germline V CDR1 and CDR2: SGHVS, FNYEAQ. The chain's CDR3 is CASSLALGGTNEKLFF. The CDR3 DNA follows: TGTGCCAGCAGCTTAGCGCTCGGGGGGACTAATGAAAAACTGTTTTTT.

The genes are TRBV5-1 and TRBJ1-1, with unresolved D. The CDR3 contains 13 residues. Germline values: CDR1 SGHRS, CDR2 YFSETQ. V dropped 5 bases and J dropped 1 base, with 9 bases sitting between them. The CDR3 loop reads CASRLRENTEAFF. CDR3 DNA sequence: TGCGCCAGCAGACTTAGGGAGAACACTGAAGCTTTCTTT.

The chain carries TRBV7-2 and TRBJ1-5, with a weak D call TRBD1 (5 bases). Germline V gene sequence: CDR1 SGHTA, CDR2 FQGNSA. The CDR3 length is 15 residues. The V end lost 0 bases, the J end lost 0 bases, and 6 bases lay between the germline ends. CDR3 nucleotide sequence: TGTGCCAGCAGCTTAGCAGGGGTTAGCAATCAGCCCCAGCATTTT. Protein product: CASSLAGVSNQPQHF.